This T cell receptor (beta chain) stems from a study of shared clonotypes between healthy human individuals. Investigators divided CD4+ cells into CD45RA+ naive and CD45RA-negative memory subsets. Using immunoSEQ multiplex PCR, the repertoire was profiled, and TCRdb retains in-frame clones only, with some absent. The sample has roughly 2.5 million clones; around 94% are singletons. The CDR3 extends over 16 amino acids. Germline CDR1 is MGHRA and CDR2 is YSYEKL. Unmatched junction bases numbered 5, after V lost 3 bases and J lost 0 bases. In this sample, this clone turned up a few times. The chain employs TRBV4-1 and TRBJ1-5; 7 bases map to TRBD1. The TCR was taken from a man younger than 35 in good health. Sequenced: naive CD4+ T cells sorted from blood. Subset indicated: CD45RA+ positively selected. CDR3 in amino acids: CASSQRTGDSNQPQHF. CDR3 nucleotides: TGCGCCAGCAGCCAGCGCACAGGGGATAGCAATCAGCCCCAGCATTTT.